The next 13 T cell receptor beta chains were all read from a single sample in a study of T cell repertoires in aging, cancer and after chemotherapy. A mixed TRB-A/B primer pool amplified rearranged TRB by multiplex touch-down PCR. TCRdb independently ran MiXCR on the multiplex PCR reads; one entry per CDR3 protein. This table has over 2,500 distinct CDR3 sequences, 45% appearing once. TCR beta rearrangements were amplified from peripheral blood genomic DNA. Sequenced sample: blood. The receptors derive from a human donor with a solid tumor.

This clonotype is a singleton in its sample. The V and J genes are TRBV6-6 and TRBJ2-1, with 10 bases fitting TRBD1. J was trimmed by 7 bases and V by 6 bases; bases with no gene match: 15. CDR3 size: 17 residues. Germline values: CDR1 MNHNY, CDR2 SVGAGI (reference sequence). For the CDR3, the DNA is TGTGCCAGCAGCCAATACTTGACACGGACAGGGGGGAATGAGCAGTTCTTC. Translation gives CASSQYLTRTGGNEQFF.

This chain uses TRBV6-5 with TRBJ1-1, with D maybe TRBD1 (6 bases). The CDR3 runs 14 residues. Trimming left V 5 bases short and J 4 bases short, with 14 bases between. CDR1 and CDR2 from the germline V gene are MNHEY and SVGAGI. The CDR3 sequence: CASSVQGSGTEAFF. As DNA, the CDR3 is TGTGCCAGCAGTGTACAGGGCAGTGGCACTGAAGCTTTCTTT.

The chain employs TRBV7-2 and TRBJ1-6, with TRBD1 as a possible D gene (5 bases). This CDR3 has 14 amino acids. The V gene lost 7 bases and the J gene lost 7 bases, with 14 bases spanning the gap. Germline CDR1 SGHTA, CDR2 FQGNSA. CDR3 DNA sequence: TGTGCCAGCACCTCGGGACGGCCGAATTCACCCCTCCACTTT. Residues: CASTSGRPNSPLHF.

This clonotype came up a few times. The CDR3 reads CSARDEYEQYF. CDR3 DNA sequence: TGCAGTGCTAGAGACGAGTACGAGCAGTACTTC. This rearrangement joins TRBV20-1 to TRBJ2-7; D gene unclear. The CDR3 loop spans 11 amino acids. Trimming took 0 bases from V and 4 from J, leaving 4 bases between them. The germline CDR1 and CDR2 sequences are DFQATT and SNEGSKA (reference sequence).

The J gene is TRBJ2-1, the V gene TRBV5-6; D is possibly TRBD1 (5 bases). The CDR3 runs to 12 residues. The ends were cut back, 6 bases at V and 10 bases at J, with 14 bases in the middle. Germline CDR1 and CDR2: SGHDT and YYEEEE. CDR3 nucleotide sequence: TGTGCCAGCACCATTCAGGGAAGGGAGCAGTTCTTC. Protein sequence: CASTIQGREQFF. Supplemented by reference TRBV5-6 and TRBJ2-1, the full variable domain reads DAGVTQSPTHLIKTRGQQVTLRCSPKSGHDTVSWYQQALGQGPQFIFQYYEEEERQRGNFPDRFSGHQFPNYSSELNVNALLLGDSALYLCASTIQGREQFFGPGTRLTVL.

V gene TRBV6-1 combines with J gene TRBJ1-2; D is unresolved. There are 12 residues in the CDR3. V was clipped by 3 bases and J by 4 bases, with 6 bases between them. Looked up from germline, CDR1 is MNHNS and CDR2 is SASEGT. CDR3 sequence: CASSEAAYGYTF. The CDR3 bases are TGTGCCAGCAGTGAGGCAGCCTATGGCTACACCTTC.

A few counts support this clonotype. The genes are TRBV20-1 and TRBJ1-2, with 10 positions matching TRBD1. The CDR3 totals 12 residues. Per the germline V gene, CDR1 is DFQATT and CDR2 is SNEGSKA (reference sequence). The V gene end was trimmed by 7 bases and the J gene end by 4 bases; junction bases not matched to a gene: 3. The CDR3 sequence is CSGRDRGYGYTF. In DNA form, the CDR3 reads TGCAGTGGCCGGGACAGGGGCTATGGCTACACCTTC.

The chain uses TRBV19 and TRBJ2-7, with D perhaps matching TRBD1 or TRBD2 (5 bases each). Trimming removed 10 bases at V and 7 bases at J, with 23 bases between. In germline, CDR1 is LNHDA, CDR2 SQIVND (reference sequence). The CDR3 consists of 14 residues. The CDR3 DNA reads as TGTGCCACCGAAGAGGGGCAGCAGTCAGGGGAGCAGTACTTC. This encodes CATEEGQQSGEQYF. Full variable domain (outside the CDR3, taken from reference TRBV19 and TRBJ2-7): DGGITQSPKYLFRKEGQNVTLSCEQNLNHDAMYWYRQDPGQGLRLIYYSQIVNDFQKGDIAEGYSVSREKKESFPLTVTSAQKNPTAFYLCATEEGQQSGEQYFGPGTRLTVT.

This clonotype has only a few counts. This chain connects TRBV20-1 to TRBJ1-2; no definite D call. This CDR3 region has 15 residues. Germline loops: CDR1 DFQATT, CDR2 SNEGSKA (reference sequence). V was shortened by 0 bases and J by 1 base, with 12 bases between the two germline ends. The DNA of the CDR3 is TGCAGTGCTAGAGATTTCCAGGACCTTAACTATGGCTACACCTTC. It translates to CSARDFQDLNYGYTF.

The gene calls are TRBV30 and TRBJ2-7; 12 bases are a match to TRBD2. This CDR3 spans 14 amino acids. V lost 2 bases, J lost 7 bases, and 6 bases stayed unmatched. The germline CDR1 and CDR2 sequences are GTSNPN and SVGIG (reference sequence). CDR3 in amino acids: CAWSRTSGISEQYF. CDR3 coding DNA: TGTGCCTGGAGTAGGACTAGCGGGATTTCGGAGCAGTACTTC. Using reference TRBV30 and TRBJ2-7 for the parts outside the CDR3, the full variable domain is SQTIHQWPATLVQPVGSPLSLECTVEGTSNPNLYWYRQAAGRGLQLLFYSVGIGQISSEVPQNLSASRPQDRQFILSSKKLLLSDSGFYLCAWSRTSGISEQYFGPGTRLTVT.

In nucleotides, the CDR3 is TGTGCCTGGAGTGTACTGGGACAGGGATCTCAGCCCCAGCATTTT. Amino acids: CAWSVLGQGSQPQHF. The V gene is TRBV30, the J gene TRBJ1-5; 9 nucleotides align to TRBD1. J lost 6 bases, V lost 0 bases, and 6 bases had no gene match. Germline V gene data show CDR1 as GTSNPN and CDR2 as SVGIG (reference sequence). The CDR3 is 15 amino acids.

V and J are TRBV7-2 and TRBJ2-7; 10 bases fit TRBD2. The CDR3 covers 14 residues. V trimming: 3 bases; J trimming: 3 bases; junction bases outside the gene matches: 2. Germline CDR1 and CDR2: SGHTA and FQGNSA. The DNA for the CDR3 is TGTGCCAGCAGCTTGGCTAGCGGGGGCTACGAGCAGTACTTC. Translated, it gives CASSLASGGYEQYF. The whole variable domain, remainder taken from reference TRBV7-2 and TRBJ2-7, is GAGVSQSPSNKVTEKGKDVELRCDPISGHTALYWYRQSLGQGLEFLIYFQGNSAPDKSGLPSDRFSAERTGGSVSTLTIQRTQQEDSAVYLCASSLASGGYEQYFGPGTRLTVT.

The V and J genes are TRBV6-1 and TRBJ2-1; possibly TRBD2 for D (5 bases). The ends were cut back, 5 bases at V and 5 bases at J, with 19 bases in the middle. The CDR3 contains 16 residues. The V gene's germline CDR1 is MNHNS and CDR2 SASEGT. DNA for the CDR3: TGTGCCAGCAGTTACTCTCCAGGCCAGCGGAACAATGAGCAGTTCTTC. This translates into CASSYSPGQRNNEQFF.